One TCR beta chain is described in this entry. Its antigen is as yet unknown. One base away lies a much larger clone, so this may be a sequencing read error. Together with a sample-barcoded 5' primer, a J-beta primer mix was included in a second PCR lasting 7 to 11 cycles. One entry per CDR3 protein results from TCRdb running MiXCR on the 5' RACE reads. The table has about 590,000 distinct CDR3 sequences, approximately 30% seen once; the top ten hold roughly 14%. The sample comes from a study of blood T cells in healthy people across ages. Study results and limitations: Total diversity from one million sequenced T cells was likely underestimated.

Germline V gives CDR1 DFQATT, CDR2 SNEGSKA (reference sequence). Trimming stripped 0 bases from V and 11 bases from J, with 19 bases between. The CDR3 has 14 amino acids. The sample consisted of blood. This TCR was recovered from a woman at least 80 years old in good health. The chain links TRBV20-1 to TRBJ2-5, with D possibly matching TRBD2 (6 bases). The CDR3 reads CSARDPDGSDEQYF. In DNA, the CDR3 is TGCAGTGCTAGAGATCCGGACGGGAGCGATGAGCAGTACTTC.